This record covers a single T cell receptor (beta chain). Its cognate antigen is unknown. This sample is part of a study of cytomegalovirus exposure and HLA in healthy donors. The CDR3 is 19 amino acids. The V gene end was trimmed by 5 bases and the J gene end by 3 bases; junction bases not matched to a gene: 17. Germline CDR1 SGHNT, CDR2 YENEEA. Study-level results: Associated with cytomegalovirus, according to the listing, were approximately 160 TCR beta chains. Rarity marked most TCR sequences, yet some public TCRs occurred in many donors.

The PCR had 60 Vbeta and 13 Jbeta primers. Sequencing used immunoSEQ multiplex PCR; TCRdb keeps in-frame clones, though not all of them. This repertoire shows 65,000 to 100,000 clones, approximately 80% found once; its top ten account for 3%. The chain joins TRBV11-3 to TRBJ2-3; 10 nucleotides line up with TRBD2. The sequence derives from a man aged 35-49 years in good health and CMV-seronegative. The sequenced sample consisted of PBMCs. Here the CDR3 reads CASSATNERGGRGTDTQYF. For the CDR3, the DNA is TGTGCCAGCAGCGCCACGAACGAGCGGGGGGGCCGGGGGACAGATACGCAGTATTTT.